This TCR beta chain derives from a study of cytomegalovirus exposure and HLA in healthy donors (TCRdb year 2017). Background on the whole study: An earlier analysis of about 560 of the donors reported about 300 Gb of sequence data and about 120 million unique TCR beta sequences obtained from about 180 million T cells. Rather than using new phenotypic data, the later analysis identified candidate immune exposures from TCR beta sequences and from how often those sequences occurred across donors. The study used immunosequencing to profile the T cell repertoires of 600 to 850 subjects and linked those repertoires to cytomegalovirus serostatus. An early release covering 550 to 650 HLA-typed donors comprised approximately 290 gigabases of sequencing data and roughly 85 million unique TCR sequences. The aim of the study was to test whether cataloging public T cell receptors could identify signatures of past pathogen exposure. The number of donors typed differed by locus, with roughly 629-640 for A, B, C, DRB1 and DQB1, about 500 for DQA1, under 610 for DPA1, and some 450 for DPB1. An earlier analysis of 587 of the donors used high-throughput TCR beta sequencing to judge whether each TCR beta V gene segment behaved as functional or pseudogenic. Of the 300 to 500 genotyped donors, more than 75% were placed in the genetic ancestry cluster associated with self-reported Caucasian donors. All discovery cohort repertoires had been generated on a single sequencing platform. Genome-wide SNP genotypes for about 65% of the 666 donors were used in a later genetic analysis, which treated that subset as a discovery cohort. On average, around 240,000 unique TCR beta nucleotide sequences were sequenced per donor among more than 350 genotyped donors of the cohort, with around 19% of those sequences being non-productive. HLA typing included class I and class II loci at four-digit resolution. High-throughput TCR immunosequencing, statistical association of individual TCRs with disease status, and machine learning were combined to predict cytomegalovirus infection status. A later analysis re-analyzed previously published TCR beta repertoires from several hundred donors and added high-resolution HLA genotyping to study TCR occurrence patterns. Besides the first cohort of roughly 640 subjects, a separate validation cohort made up of 95 to 150 different subjects was used. Donor age, sex, ethnicity and CMV serostatus were compiled together with the repertoire data. Five DR-DQ haplotypes were handled as single units for association and clustering because linkage in the cohort was strong.

In total, about 650 healthy bone marrow donors made up the cohort. All cohort members were sampled while nominally healthy, although unrecorded immune exposures were likely present. The donor tested CMV seronegative and was one of the 352 seronegative cohort members. Every donor gave a peripheral blood sample, and the peripheral blood mononuclear cells from that sample were used for TCR beta sequencing. The Qiagen DNeasy Blood Extraction Kit was used to extract genomic DNA from the blood cell samples. The library was built by means of the immunoSEQ multiplex PCR assay. A mixture of 60 forward primers for TCR Vbeta segments and 13 reverse primers for TCR Jbeta segments was used in the multiplex PCR. Amplification of the CDR3 region of rearranged TCR beta genes was performed with a multiplex PCR assay on genomic DNA. On the Illumina HiSeq System, the amplified TCR beta libraries were sequenced as 87-base-pair reads. As for the authors' bioinformatics: Across the roughly 640 repertoires, a later analysis counted approximately 83 million unique TCR beta chains, approximately 12 million of which were shared by at least two donors. To remove PCR and sequencing errors, raw reads were error-corrected and collapsed into unique sequences using a nearest-neighbor algorithm that merged closely related sequences. To assign V, D and J gene segments, CDR3 sequences were aligned to IMGT reference sequences. For a sequence to be retained, a match of at least six nucleotides to both a V gene segment and a J gene segment was required. A rearrangement was called productive if the CDR3 had no stop codons and remained in frame with V and J, and every other rearrangement was called non-productive. CDR3 was defined according to IMGT convention as the region running from the second conserved V-encoded cysteine to the conserved J-encoded phenylalanine. Sequences without an unambiguous match to a single V gene segment were excluded from the earlier analysis of approximately 600 of the donors. In an earlier analysis of 587 of the donors, a V segment was called functional when productive rearrangements were above 56.7%, and segregating when the standard deviation between donors exceeded 5%. A statistical classification framework was built to diagnose cytomegalovirus status from the catalog of TCR beta chain sequences. In a later analysis, V and J genes were assigned by comparing TCR nucleotide sequences against IMGT/GENE-DB human TR gene sequences. The TCRdist pipeline was used in a later analysis to assign CDR3 sequences and most-parsimonious VDJ recombination scenarios. A later analysis defined each TCR beta chain by its CDR3 amino acid sequence plus V-gene family, and excluded reads lacking a unique V-gene family. A later analysis removed 450 to 600 highly shared, low-generation-probability nucleotide sequences to deal with suspected cross-contamination and a sequencing artifact. In a later analysis, a clonal expansion index for each public chain was calculated from normalized within-repertoire ranks of inferred template counts. Generation probabilities in a later analysis came from a VDJ recombination model fitted to out-of-frame rearrangements, and those results were checked against IGoR. In a later analysis, TCR-TCR, TCR-HLA and TCR-CMV co-occurrence was scored with hypergeometric tests, and a repertoire-size bias correction was applied to TCR pairs. A later analysis estimated false discovery rates by permuting HLA or CMV assignments 20 times. In a later analysis, co-occurring TCRs were grouped with DBSCAN, and TCRdist sequence similarity was added when clustering was performed within HLA-allele-positive subsets. Co-occurrence clustering excluded repertoires with fewer than 30,000 or more than 120,000 public chains, plus five with anomalous nucleotide sharing. TCRdb re-hosts the immuneACCESS table, in-frame sequences only. Its copies lack some clones; in the studies checked, an unresolved V gene accounts for under half of them, and the cause for the rest is not known. V and J calls and clone size are given by that table; D and trimming were obtained from the DNA. Per the sample table, the count is about 200,000 clones. The ten largest clones add up to roughly 0.74% of the sample.

Cut back by 5 bases and 3 bases, the V and J ends lie 16 bases apart. CDR1 and CDR2, per the germline V gene, are SGHVS and FNYEAQ. Measured from the cysteine to the phenylalanine, the CDR3 is 15 residues long. Only the CDR3 region is kept as DNA, spanning 45 bases read in frame from base 1. Turning to this clone: Its antigen is currently not known.

General study outcomes and caveats: A further reported finding was that TCR beta sequences accurately predicted the HLA-A and HLA-B alleles for most subjects in the first cohort. The authors suggested that the approach could potentially be generalized to other disease states and immunological phenotypes. An association between a missense DCLRE1C variant and V-gene and J-gene trimming of TCR beta chains was found in a later genetic analysis and replicated in an independent cohort. A total of 150 to 200 TCR beta chains were listed by the study as associated with cytomegalovirus. According to a later genetic analysis, donors in an Asian-associated ancestry cluster had fewer N-insertions in productive TCRs than the approximately 670-donor mean. A later analysis found that TCR association rates varied across HLA loci, with DRB1 alleles showing the most associated TCRs and HLA-C alleles the fewest. According to a later analysis, most CMV-associated TCR beta chains appeared to be HLA-restricted, and the HLA associations seemed to be driven largely by CMV exposure. Only TCR beta chains were sequenced in this cohort, and the absence of alpha or paired-chain data limited detectable features. Because HLA typing was unavailable for some donors at each locus, only the typed subset was used in association tests. A later analysis found that HLA-associated TCR beta chains were more clonally expanded and had lower generation probabilities than equally common non-associated chains. Linkage disequilibrium might explain the correlated functional status among segregating V segments, but an unknown experimental factor could not be ruled out. Some 15 rarely observed V segments, including chromosome 9 orphons, were excluded from the earlier analysis of almost 600 of the donors because counts were too low. Most TCR sequences were seen in very few donors, while some public TCRs were found in many individuals. In a later analysis, several top co-occurrence clusters were reported to appear linked to parvovirus B19, influenza, CMV and Epstein-Barr virus. A few of the identified cytomegalovirus-associated TCR beta chains were confirmed in vitro to be specific for cytomegalovirus antigens. In both the original and validation cohorts, the classifier was reported to diagnose cytomegalovirus status with high specificity and sensitivity. Strong co-occurrence of HLA alleles, especially DR and DQ, made assigning TCR associations to individual alleles difficult. CMV serostatus was the only immune exposure information available for the cohort. In an earlier analysis of 587 of the donors, most TCR beta V segments appeared in productive rearrangements about 87% or about 30% of the time, broadly matching IMGT annotations. The presence/absence analyses assumed that sequencing depth was roughly uniform across donors, and that assumption may not be true. The 87-base-pair reads could not distinguish some IMGT-functional V segments, including TRBV6-2 and TRBV6-3, so those segments were excluded. Specific HLA alleles were associated with 15,000 to 20,000 TCR beta sequences at a false discovery rate of 0.05 in a later analysis. A cluster of highly shared sequence variants was judged likely to represent a technical artifact of the sequencing pipeline.

The receptor chain draws on TRBV7-6 and TRBJ1-1; the D segment could be TRBD1, given 5 matching bases. What was sequenced was PBMCs. The receptor was isolated from a boy aged 5 to 17 in good health and CMV-seronegative. CDR3 loop: CASSRAWSRDTEAFF. The DNA sequence follows: TGTGCCAGCAGCCGGGCCTGGAGCAGGGACACTGAAGCTTTCTTT.